What follows are 15 T cell receptor beta chains derived from one specimen sequenced in a study of T cells expressing NK-cell markers. TCRdb re-called the 5' RACE reads and catalogs CDR3 proteins one per entry, DNA excluded. This repertoire comprises a few hundred thousand distinct CDR3 sequences; its ten largest clones make up around 4.9%. The sample taken for sequencing was blood T cells: a sorted CD56 or NKG2C T cell subset, CD4+ or CD8+ T cells, or bulk PBMC T cells (not recorded which). The receptors shown here come from a man between 18 and 69 years old in good health.

This CDR3 reads CASSLEWTVYEQYF. This sequence joins TRBV7-8 and TRBJ2-7; TCRdb names TRBD2, which stays unverified in the absence of DNA. The CDR3 has 14 amino acids. Germline loops: CDR1 SGHVS, CDR2 FQNEAQ.

V gene TRBV5-1 combines with J gene TRBJ2-3; as DNA is missing, the TRBD2 call by TCRdb cannot be tested. This CDR3 region has 16 residues. Looked up from germline, CDR1 is SGHRS and CDR2 is YFSETQ. The CDR3 sequence is CASSLPGTSTTDTQYF.

The chain joins TRBV10-3 to TRBJ2-5. Per germline, CDR1 ENHRY and CDR2 SYGVKD. The CDR3 consists of 11 residues. The CDR3 sequence: CAISAGKTQYF.

V usage is TRBV20-1 and J usage is TRBJ2-3. Germline CDR1 is DFQATT and CDR2 is SNEGSKA (reference sequence). This CDR3 comprises 11 residues. The CDR3 sequence is CSATSTDTQYF.

The rearrangement links TRBV27 to TRBJ2-7; the TRBD1 assignment by TCRdb is unverifiable without DNA. CDR3 length: 14 residues. Germline assignment: CDR1 MNHEY and CDR2 SMNVEV (reference sequence). The chain's CDR3 is CASSLIRGPYEQYF.

The gene calls are TRBV5-5 and TRBJ2-3; the TCRdb D gene call, TRBD1, has no DNA to confirm it. The CDR3 spans 15 residues. In germline, CDR1 is SGHKS, CDR2 YYEKEE (reference sequence). The CDR3 region is CASSLLAGGVDTQYF.

The V and J genes are TRBV6-5 and TRBJ1-1; TCRdb calls TRBD1, which cannot be checked without DNA. Germline CDR1 reads MNHEY; CDR2 reads SVGAGI. The CDR3 runs to 15 residues. CDR3 protein: CASSYDGTGVFEAFF.

The gene calls are TRBV20-1 and TRBJ1-6; lacking DNA, the TRBD1 call made by TCRdb goes unchecked. This CDR3 region has 16 residues. Germline lookup yields CDR1 DFQATT and CDR2 SNEGSKA (reference sequence). The CDR3 reads CSARDNGGQGKSPLHF.

The chain couples TRBV2 to TRBJ2-2; TCRdb returns TRBD1, unconfirmable since there is no DNA. The CDR3 loop spans 15 amino acids. Germline assignment: CDR1 SNHLY and CDR2 FYNNEI. The CDR3 spells CASSSGGAYTGELFF.

The chain uses TRBV6-2 or TRBV6-3 and TRBJ2-3; TCRdb's assignment of TRBD1 cannot be checked, as there is no DNA. Germline V CDR1 and CDR2: MNHEY, SVGEGT. The CDR3 has 16 amino acids. CDR3 sequence reads: CASSYSAGVGADTQYF.

The V gene is TRBV3-1, the J gene TRBJ2-7; lacking DNA, the TRBD2 call made by TCRdb goes unchecked. This CDR3 is 15 amino acids long. CDR1 and CDR2 from the germline V gene are LGHDT and YNNKEL (reference sequence). The CDR3 sequence is CASSLISPSGYEQYF.

The chain employs TRBV27 and TRBJ2-2; there is no DNA to check the TCRdb D call of TRBD1. Germline-derived CDR1 and CDR2 are MNHEY and SMNVEV (reference sequence). CDR3 length equals 13 residues. The CDR3 region is CARGTANTGELFF.

The rearrangement joins TRBV12-3 or TRBV12-4 to TRBJ1-5. This CDR3 is 14 amino acids long. CDR3 in amino acids: CASSIRGSNQPQHF.

The rearrangement joins TRBV5-1 to TRBJ2-7; absent DNA, TCRdb's TRBD1 call cannot be checked. The CDR3 sequence is 15 residues long. The V gene's germline CDR1 is SGHRS and CDR2 YFSETQ. CDR3 sequence reads: CASSRGTGESYEQYF.

V is TRBV18 and J is TRBJ2-7. This CDR3 region has 17 residues. In germline, CDR1 is KGHSH, CDR2 LQKENI. The chain's CDR3 is CASSPLYGPIRYHEQYF.